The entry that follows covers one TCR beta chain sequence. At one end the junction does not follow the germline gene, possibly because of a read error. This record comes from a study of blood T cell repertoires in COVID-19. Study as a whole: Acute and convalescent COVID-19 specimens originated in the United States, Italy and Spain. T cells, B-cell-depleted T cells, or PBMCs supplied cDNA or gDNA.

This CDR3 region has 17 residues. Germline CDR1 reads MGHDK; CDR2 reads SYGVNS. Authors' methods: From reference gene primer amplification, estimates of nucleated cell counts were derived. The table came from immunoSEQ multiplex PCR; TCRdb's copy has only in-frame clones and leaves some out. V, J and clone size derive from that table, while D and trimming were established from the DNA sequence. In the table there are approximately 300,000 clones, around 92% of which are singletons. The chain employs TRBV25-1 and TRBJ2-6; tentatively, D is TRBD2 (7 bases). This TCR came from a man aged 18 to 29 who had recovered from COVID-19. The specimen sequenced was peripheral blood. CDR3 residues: CASSEYWGEGGDNVLTF. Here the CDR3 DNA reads TGTGCCAGCAGTGAATACTGGGGGGAAGGGGGGGACAACGTCCTGACTTTC. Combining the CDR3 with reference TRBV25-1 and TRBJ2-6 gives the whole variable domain EADIYQTPRYLVIGTGKKITLECSQTMGHDKMYWYQQDPGMELHLIHYSYGVNSTEKGDLSSESTVSRIRTEHFPLTLESARPSHTSQYLCASSEYWGEGGDNVLTFGAGSRLTVL.